This is a list of T cell receptor beta chains from one sample in a study of blood T cell repertoires in COVID-19. The table came from immunoSEQ multiplex PCR; TCRdb's copy has only in-frame clones and leaves some out. Here the sample spans hundreds of thousands of clones, around nine tenths being singletons. What was sequenced was peripheral blood. Source of these receptors: a woman in her late teens or twenties who had recovered from COVID-19. Both conserved end residues are part of each CDR3. D genes are given only for firm matches.

>TRBJ1-5|TRBV29-1|-
CSVAAGAGQPQHF
>TRBJ2-5|TRBV6-5|-
CASSYSGGTQETQYF
>TRBJ2-1|TRBV7-9|TRBD1
CASSLGTGLKVHNEQFF
>TRBJ2-2|TRBV4-1|TRBD2
CASSLRLADSTGELFF
>TRBJ2-3|TRBV10-3|TRBD2
CAISKREGLGDTQYF
>TRBJ1-1|TRBV24-1|TRBD1
CATSDKTGGSAEAFF
>TRBJ2-5|TRBV7-8|TRBD2
CASSFRRLAGGLETQYF
>TRBJ2-4|TRBV6-5|-
CASGRDKNIQYF
>TRBJ2-2|TRBV11-3|-
CASSLEVAANTGELFF
>TRBJ1-2|TRBV5-8|-
CASSGRGYGYTF
>TRBJ1-2|TRBV6-1|-
CASSQDIYYGYTF
>TRBJ2-3|TRBV9|TRBD2
CASSSGLAGGTDTQYF
>TRBJ2-1|TRBV2|-
CASSRRVSSYNEQFF
>TRBJ1-1|TRBV5-1|TRBD1
CASRWTGATNTEAFF
>TRBJ1-2|TRBV19|-
CASSINRADGYTF
>TRBJ2-1|TRBV30|-
CAWITGLTYNEQFF
>TRBJ2-1|TRBV5-4|-
CASSLVELGAPHEQFF
>TRBJ1-1|TRBV25-1|-
CASSEYAGIPSTEAFF
>TRBJ2-1|TRBV29-1|TRBD2
CSVKAGGSRAKQFF
>TRBJ2-1|TRBV7-2|-
CASSLAGSPSSYNEQFF
>TRBJ2-2|TRBV18|-
CASSPLNTGELFF
>TRBJ2-3|TRBV4-2|TRBD2
CASSQTSGRAGDTQYF
>TRBJ2-1|TRBV29-1|-
CSASSVHNEQFF
>TRBJ1-6|TRBV18|TRBD1
CASSRTGWPPLHF
>TRBJ1-2|TRBV27|-
CASSLGQGNNYGYTF
>TRBJ2-1|TRBV30|-
CAWSVPGPLNEQFF
>TRBJ2-2|TRBV4-2|-
CASSRAIAKSPNTGELFF
>TRBJ2-1|TRBV24-1|-
CATSDFEPGLAYNEQFF
>TRBJ2-2|TRBV6-2/TRBV6-3|-
CASSYSDYRKAGELFF
>TRBJ2-1|TRBV9|-
CASSVVLDNGEQFF
>TRBJ1-5|TRBV18|-
CASSPGLRGSNQPQHF
>TRBJ2-1|TRBV11-3|TRBD2
CASSSLAGEEYNEQFF
>TRBJ1-5|TRBV6-5|TRBD1
CASRDTGGGNQPQHF
>TRBJ2-6|TRBV18|-
CASSPSQASSGANVLTF
>TRBJ1-2|TRBV24-1|-
CASADRDYGYTF
>TRBJ1-2|TRBV5-6|TRBD1
CASSSPGGNYGYTF
>TRBJ2-2|TRBV6-2/TRBV6-3|-
CASSYVARTGELFF
>TRBJ1-1|TRBV24-1|-
CATSGGGASTEAFF
>TRBJ2-1|TRBV4-3|TRBD2
CASSQTGLAWSSSYNEQFF
>TRBJ2-5|TRBV12-5|-
CASGRDSYIETQYF
>TRBJ1-5|TRBV30|-
CAWSLTDSNQPQHF
>TRBJ2-5|TRBV30|-
CAWGHLARGTQYF
>TRBJ2-1|TRBV5-1|TRBD1
CASRSDRVLVSYNEQFF
>TRBJ2-2|TRBV12-5|TRBD1
CASGRQGSGGELFF
>TRBJ2-1|TRBV10-3|TRBD2
CAISELLAGGPVEQFF
>TRBJ2-3|TRBV6-1|-
CASSDSSHSTDTQYF
>TRBJ1-1|TRBV27|TRBD1
CASSLKFTGGDTEAFF
>TRBJ2-1|TRBV11-3|TRBD2
CASSLDQSGGLTSVDEQFF
>TRBJ2-2|TRBV6-5|-
CASTFNRVTGELFF
>TRBJ1-3|TRBV6-1|TRBD1
CASSEEGGYSGNTIYF
>TRBJ1-5|TRBV6-2/TRBV6-3|-
CASSSLEQGLSQPQHF
>TRBJ1-5|TRBV5-5|-
CASSFSRWDQPQHF
>TRBJ2-1|TRBV7-8|-
CASSSQTSFIEQFF
>TRBJ1-1|TRBV19|-
CASSIFGATEAFF
>TRBJ1-5|TRBV2|TRBD1
CASRTGSQPQHF
>TRBJ1-2|TRBV23-1|-
CASSFINLGEGDFYGYTF
>TRBJ1-3|TRBV21-1|-
CASTRRVGQGNSLSGNTIYF
>TRBJ2-5|TRBV7-9|TRBD2
CASLAGNSPTQYF